The T cell receptor (beta chain) under discussion was sequenced for a study of molecular identifiers for immune sequencing clone quantification. The CDR3 is 13 amino acids. V shed 5 bases and J shed 4 bases, with 9 bases lying between them. In germline, CDR1 is MNHEY, CDR2 SVGAGI. In the sort, naive CD8 T cells were defined as CD8+CD4-CCR7+CD45RA+. From the PCR reads, TCRdb called clonotypes with MiXCR, one entry per CDR3 protein. The table records 79,000 or so distinct CDR3 sequences, roughly 25% of them present only once. Concerning this clonotype: The antigen is not known.

Study findings and constraints: Barcode sharing among identical TCR molecules could make large clones appear smaller. Clones above 20 RNA copies contained over 97% of effector molecules and under 1% of naive molecules.

The chain has TRBV6-5 and TRBJ1-5; unclear D gene. The sample consisted of naive CD8+ T cells from blood, with Jurkat cell RNA spiked in. The subset is: FACS-sorted CD8+CD4-CCR7+CD45RA+ naive T cells. This receptor was obtained from a human donor in good health. Some libraries in this study had Jurkat cell RNA spiked in. CDR3 region: CASSQSRNQPQHF. CDR3 DNA sequence: TGTGCCAGCAGTCAAAGCCGGAATCAGCCCCAGCATTTT.